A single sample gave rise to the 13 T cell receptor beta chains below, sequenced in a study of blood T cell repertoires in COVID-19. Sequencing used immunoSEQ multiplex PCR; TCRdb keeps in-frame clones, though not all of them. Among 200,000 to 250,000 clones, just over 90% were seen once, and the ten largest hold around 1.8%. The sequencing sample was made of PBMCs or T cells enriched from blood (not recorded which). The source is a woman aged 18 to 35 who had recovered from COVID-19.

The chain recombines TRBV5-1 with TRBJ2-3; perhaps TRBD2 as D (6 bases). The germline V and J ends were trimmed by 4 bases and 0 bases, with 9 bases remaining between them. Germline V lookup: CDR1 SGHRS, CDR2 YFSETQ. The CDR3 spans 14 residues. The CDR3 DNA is TGCGCCAGCAGCATAGGGACTAGCACAGATACGCAGTATTTT. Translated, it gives CASSIGTSTDTQYF. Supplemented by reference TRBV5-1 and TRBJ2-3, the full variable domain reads KAGVTQTPRYLIKTRGQQVTLSCSPISGHRSVSWYQQTPGQGLQFLFEYFSETQRNKGNFPGRFSGRQFSNSRSEMNVSTLELGDSALYLCASSIGTSTDTQYFGPGTRLTVL.

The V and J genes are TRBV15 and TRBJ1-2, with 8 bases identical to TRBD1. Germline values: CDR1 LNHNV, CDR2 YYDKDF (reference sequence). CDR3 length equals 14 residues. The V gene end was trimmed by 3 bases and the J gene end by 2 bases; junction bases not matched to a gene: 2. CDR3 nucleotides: TGTGCCACCAGCAGGGGGACAGGAAACTATGGCTACACCTTC. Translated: CATSRGTGNYGYTF.

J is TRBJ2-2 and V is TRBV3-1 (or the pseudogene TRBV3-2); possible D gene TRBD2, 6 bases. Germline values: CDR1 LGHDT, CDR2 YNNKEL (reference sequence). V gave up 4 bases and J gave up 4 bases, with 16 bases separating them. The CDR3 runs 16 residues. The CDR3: CASSPRRRRGTGELFF. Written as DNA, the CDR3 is TGTGCCAGCAGCCCCCGCAGGAGGCGGGGCACCGGGGAGCTGTTTTTT.

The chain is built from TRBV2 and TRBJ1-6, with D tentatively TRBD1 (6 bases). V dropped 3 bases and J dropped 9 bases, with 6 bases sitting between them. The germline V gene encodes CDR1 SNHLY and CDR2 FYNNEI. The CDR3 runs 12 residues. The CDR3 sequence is CASSEDSSPLHF. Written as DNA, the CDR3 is TGTGCCAGCAGTGAGGACAGTTCACCCCTCCACTTT.

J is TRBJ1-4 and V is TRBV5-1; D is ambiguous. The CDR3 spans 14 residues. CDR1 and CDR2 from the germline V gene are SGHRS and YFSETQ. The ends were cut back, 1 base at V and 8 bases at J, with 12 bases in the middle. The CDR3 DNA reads TGCGCCAGCAGCTTGTCCGCTTCGCGCGAAAAACTGTTTTTT. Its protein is CASSLSASREKLFF.

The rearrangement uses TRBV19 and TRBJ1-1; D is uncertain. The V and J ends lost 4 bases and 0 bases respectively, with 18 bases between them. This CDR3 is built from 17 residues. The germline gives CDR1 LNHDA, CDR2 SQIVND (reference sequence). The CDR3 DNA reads TGTGCCAGTAGTACAGGCCCGGCGGGGTCTATGAACACTGAAGCTTTCTTT. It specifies CASSTGPAGSMNTEAFF.

This CDR3 reads CASSRDRLGYTF. As DNA, the CDR3 is TGTGCCAGCTCCCGGGACAGGTTAGGCTACACCTTC. The V call is TRBV2, the J call TRBJ1-2; 8 bases map to TRBD1. V shed 8 bases, J shed 8 bases, and the junction held 7 bases outside the gene matches. This CDR3 has 12 residues. Germline CDR1 reads SNHLY; CDR2 reads FYNNEI.

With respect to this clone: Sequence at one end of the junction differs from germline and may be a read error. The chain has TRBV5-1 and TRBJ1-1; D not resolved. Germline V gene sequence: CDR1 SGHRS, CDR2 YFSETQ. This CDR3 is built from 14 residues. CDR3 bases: TGCGCCAGCAGCTTGGATGGGCTGAACTCTGAAGCTTTCTTT. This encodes CASSLDGLNSEAFF.

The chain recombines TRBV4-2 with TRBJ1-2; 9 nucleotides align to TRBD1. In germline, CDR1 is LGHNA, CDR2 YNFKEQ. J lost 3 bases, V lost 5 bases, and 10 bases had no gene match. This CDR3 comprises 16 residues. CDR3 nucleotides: TGTGCCAGCAGCGTCCAACAGGGGGCGCGTGACTATGGCTACACCTTC. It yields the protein CASSVQQGARDYGYTF.

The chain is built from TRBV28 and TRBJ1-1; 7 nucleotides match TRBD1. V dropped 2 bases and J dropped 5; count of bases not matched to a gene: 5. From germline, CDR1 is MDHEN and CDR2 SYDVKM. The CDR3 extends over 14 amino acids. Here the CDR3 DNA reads TGTGCCAGCAGTTTAGCAGGGGGGTGGACTGAAGCTTTCTTT. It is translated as CASSLAGGWTEAFF.

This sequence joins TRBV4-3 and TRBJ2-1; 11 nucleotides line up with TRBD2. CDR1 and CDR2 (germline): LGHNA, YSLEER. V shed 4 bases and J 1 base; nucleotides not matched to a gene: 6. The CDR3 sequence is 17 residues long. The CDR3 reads CASSPSIAGGSYNEQFF. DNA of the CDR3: TGCGCCAGCAGCCCCAGTATAGCGGGGGGGTCCTACAATGAGCAGTTCTTC.

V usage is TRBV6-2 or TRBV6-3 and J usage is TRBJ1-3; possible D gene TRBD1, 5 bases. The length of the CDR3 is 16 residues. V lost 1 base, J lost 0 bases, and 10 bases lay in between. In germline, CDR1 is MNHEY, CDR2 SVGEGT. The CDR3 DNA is TGTGCCAGCAGTTACTACAGGCCTCGCTCTGGAAACACCATATATTTT. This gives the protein CASSYYRPRSGNTIYF.

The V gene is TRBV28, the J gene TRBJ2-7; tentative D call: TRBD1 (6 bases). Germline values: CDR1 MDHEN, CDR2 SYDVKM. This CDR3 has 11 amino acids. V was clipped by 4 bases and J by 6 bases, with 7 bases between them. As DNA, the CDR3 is TGTGCCAGCAGTTCACAGGGCGAGCAGTACTTC. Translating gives CASSSQGEQYF.